This TCR beta chain was found in a study of T cell responses to AZD1222 COVID-19 vaccine. TCRdb's copy holds only in-frame clones and misses some; the assay was immunoSEQ multiplex PCR. Seen here are more than 150,000 clones, approximately 90% observed once, and the top ten hold around 5.8%. The trim removed 2 bases at V and 9 bases at J, leaving 10 bases unmatched. In germline, CDR1 is KGHSH, CDR2 LQKENI. The CDR3 is 16 residues long. The source is an adult in good health. This sample comprised peripheral blood, obtained on day 0 of AZD1222 vaccination. The chain joins TRBV18 to TRBJ1-6, with TRBD1 matching 7 bases. CDR3 region: CASSPEVETGSSPLHF. The CDR3 nucleotides read TGTGCCAGCTCACCAGAGGTAGAGACAGGGAGTTCACCCCTCCACTTT.